Listed here are 14 T cell receptor beta chains from one sample, sequenced in a study of shared clonotypes between healthy human individuals. Method: immunoSEQ multiplex PCR; TCRdb's copy keeps in-frame clones and lacks some. The sample has fewer than 400,000 clones, around 74% seen once. The material sequenced was memory CD4+ T cells sorted from blood. The subset here: CD45RA-negative fraction. The receptors shown here come from a man under 40 in good health.

The chain joins TRBV5-5 to TRBJ2-1; D is undetermined. V was trimmed by 0 bases and J by 4 bases, leaving 14 bases between them. The CDR3 length is 16 residues. Germline-derived CDR1 and CDR2 are SGHKS and YYEKEE (reference sequence). The CDR3 is CASSLAVGLLYNEQFF. The CDR3, as DNA: TGTGCCAGCAGCTTGGCCGTGGGTCTACTGTACAATGAGCAGTTCTTC.

This clone was seen a handful of times. The chain carries TRBV11-3 and TRBJ2-2; D is ambiguous. V dropped 4 bases and J dropped 3 bases, with 18 bases sitting between them. CDR3 length: 17 residues. Germline V gene sequence: CDR1 SGHNT, CDR2 YENEEA. The CDR3 nucleotides read TGTGCCAGCAGCTCCACCATCCAGAGAAAAGACACCGGGGAGCTGTTTTTT. Encoded protein: CASSSTIQRKDTGELFF.

This chain uses TRBV5-4 with TRBJ2-5; 10 bases match TRBD1. Germline CDR1 is SGHNT and CDR2 is YYREEE (reference sequence). There are 14 residues in the CDR3. Germline trimming cut 4 bases from V and 5 bases from J; bases unmatched to any gene: 5. The CDR3 DNA reads TGTGCCAGCAGCGGGGACAGGGGACGTGAGACCCAGTACTTC. Its protein is CASSGDRGRETQYF.

This clone was counted once. The genes are TRBV4-1 and TRBJ2-7; 8 bases agree with TRBD1. CDR1 is MGHRA and CDR2 is YSYEKL in the germline V gene. CDR3 length: 18 amino acids. V shed 3 bases and J 2 bases; nucleotides not matched to a gene: 15. CDR3 region: CASSHIDFIPGQAYEQYF. Written as DNA, the CDR3 is TGCGCCAGCAGCCATATTGACTTCATACCGGGACAGGCCTACGAGCAGTACTTC.

The chain employs TRBV5-1 and TRBJ2-7, with 9 bases identical to TRBD2. The V segment lost 0 bases and the J segment 6 bases; nucleotides outside the gene matches: 7. The CDR3 loop spans 15 amino acids. Germline V gene data show CDR1 as SGHRS and CDR2 as YFSETQ. CDR3 residues: CASSLAGGRAGEQYF. The DNA of the CDR3 is TGCGCCAGCAGCTTGGCGGGCGGGAGGGCCGGCGAGCAGTACTTC.

The chain is built from TRBV29-1 and TRBJ2-2; 8 positions agree with TRBD1. The germline V gene has CDR1 SQVTM and CDR2 ANQGSEA. V shed 3 bases, J shed 6 bases, and the junction held 6 bases outside the gene matches. The CDR3 consists of 14 residues. The CDR3 here is CSVDRRGLSGELFF. The CDR3 region has the DNA TGCAGCGTTGATCGCAGGGGGCTATCCGGGGAGCTGTTTTTT.

The chain links TRBV2 to TRBJ2-5; D is unclear. The germline gives CDR1 SNHLY, CDR2 FYNNEI. Trimming cost V 7 bases and J 6 bases, with 9 bases left between them. There are 11 residues in the CDR3. The CDR3, as DNA: TGTGCCAGCACTAACTCTAAGACCCAGTACTTC. It translates to CASTNSKTQYF.

This clone has only a few counts. This chain links TRBV5-5 with TRBJ1-2; 7 bases are shared with TRBD1. The CDR3 loop spans 14 amino acids. V lost 0 bases and J lost 5; bases outside the gene matches: 4. CDR1 is SGHKS, CDR2 YYEKEE, per germline (reference sequence). The CDR3 DNA reads TGTGCCAGCAGCTTGGACAGGGGATTTTATGGCTACACCTTC. Its protein product is CASSLDRGFYGYTF.

The chain uses TRBV5-4 and TRBJ2-5; 7 positions match TRBD1. In germline, CDR1 is SGHNT, CDR2 YYREEE (reference sequence). The CDR3 contains 15 residues. With V trimmed by 4 bases and J by 4 bases, 10 bases remained unmatched. The CDR3, as DNA: TGTGCCAGCAGCCTAAGACAGGGCTTACTAGAGACCCAGTACTTC. The encoded protein is CASSLRQGLLETQYF.

This chain uses TRBV19 with TRBJ1-5; no reliable D call. This CDR3 spans 12 amino acids. Trimming took off 8 bases at V and 5 bases at J, with 10 bases between the two ends. Germline V gene sequence: CDR1 LNHDA, CDR2 SQIVND (reference sequence). The DNA for the CDR3 is TGTGCCAGTCAGGACCATTATCAGCCCCAGCATTTT. Amino acids: CASQDHYQPQHF.

The CDR3 sequence is CASRAGEGRPLTKYEQYF. The CDR3 DNA follows: TGTGCCAGCAGGGCGGGCGAGGGGCGTCCTCTAACCAAATACGAGCAGTACTTC. The chain couples TRBV27 to TRBJ2-7; tentatively, D is TRBD1 or TRBD2 (5 bases each). Per germline, CDR1 MNHEY and CDR2 SMNVEV (reference sequence). Trimming stripped 6 bases from V and 4 bases from J, with 28 bases between. This CDR3 region has 18 residues.

The CDR3: CASIGDRTGYEQYF. The CDR3 DNA sequence: TGTGCCAGCATAGGGGACAGGACAGGCTACGAGCAGTACTTC. The chain carries TRBV6-1 and TRBJ2-7; 8 bases match TRBD1. Per germline, CDR1 MNHNS and CDR2 SASEGT. The V segment lost 7 bases and the J segment 3 bases; nucleotides outside the gene matches: 8. CDR3 length: 14 amino acids.

The chain combines TRBV29-1 with TRBJ2-3; TRBD2 matches at 9 bases. Germline V gene lookup returns CDR1 SQVTM and CDR2 ANQGSEA. The V gene end was trimmed by 3 bases and the J gene end by 2 bases; junction bases not matched to a gene: 3. The CDR3 is 14 amino acids. The DNA for the CDR3 is TGCAGCGTTGACAGCGGGAGGAACACAGATACGCAGTATTTT. This sequence encodes CSVDSGRNTDTQYF.

The rearrangement uses TRBV5-4 and TRBJ2-1; tentatively, D is TRBD2 (6 bases). This CDR3 is built from 15 residues. Germline values: CDR1 SGHNT, CDR2 YYREEE (reference sequence). Trimming removed 2 bases from V and 7 bases from J, with 16 bases in between. The CDR3 region is CASSFPGTLGNEQFF. DNA of the CDR3: TGTGCCAGCAGCTTCCCCGGGACTTTAGGGAATGAGCAGTTCTTC.